This T cell receptor (beta chain) was recorded in a study of T cells in localized non-small cell lung cancer. V was cut by 2 bases and J by 8 bases, with 15 bases left in between. The CDR3 loop spans 14 amino acids. Looked up from germline, CDR1 is SGHTA and CDR2 is FQGNSA. Here immunoSEQ multiplex PCR was the method, and the copy in TCRdb shows in-frame clones only, minus some. The data hold roughly 25,000 clones, with about 92% observed a single time. The chain joins TRBV7-2 to TRBJ1-1; TRBD1 might be the D (5 bases). Sequencing was performed on peripheral blood, taken before any cancer treatment. The clonotype was recovered from a man between 35 and 75 years old with stage III squamous cell lung carcinoma. The CDR3 DNA reads as TGTGCCAGCAGCTTAAAACGAATTCAGGGCGAAGCTTTCTTT. Residues: CASSLKRIQGEAFF. Full variable domain (remainder filled in from reference TRBV7-2 and TRBJ1-1): GAGVSQSPSNKVTEKGKDVELRCDPISGHTALYWYRQSLGQGLEFLIYFQGNSAPDKSGLPSDRFSAERTGGSVSTLTIQRTQQEDSAVYLCASSLKRIQGEAFFGQGTRLTVV.